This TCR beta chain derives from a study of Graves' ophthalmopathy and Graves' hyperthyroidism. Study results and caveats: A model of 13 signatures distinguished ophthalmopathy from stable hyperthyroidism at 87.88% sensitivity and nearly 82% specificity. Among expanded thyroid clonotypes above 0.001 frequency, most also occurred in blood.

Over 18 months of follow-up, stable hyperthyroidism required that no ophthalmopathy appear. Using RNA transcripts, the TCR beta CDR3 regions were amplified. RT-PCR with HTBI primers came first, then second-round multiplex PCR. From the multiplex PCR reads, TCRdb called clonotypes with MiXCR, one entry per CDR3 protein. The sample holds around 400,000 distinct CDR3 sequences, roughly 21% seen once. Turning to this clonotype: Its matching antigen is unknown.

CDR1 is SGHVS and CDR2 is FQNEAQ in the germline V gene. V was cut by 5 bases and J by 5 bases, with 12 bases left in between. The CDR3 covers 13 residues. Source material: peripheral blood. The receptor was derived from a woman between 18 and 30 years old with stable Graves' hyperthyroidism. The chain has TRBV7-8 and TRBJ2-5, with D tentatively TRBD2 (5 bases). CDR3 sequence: CASSRTPPETQYF. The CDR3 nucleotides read TGTGCCAGCAGCCGGACTCCCCCCGAGACCCAGTACTTC.